The present entry profiles one TCR beta chain with its context. The junction does not match germline at one end; this may be a read error. A mixed TRB-A/B primer pool amplified rearranged TRB by multiplex touch-down PCR. TCRdb used MiXCR to reprocess the multiplex PCR reads, holding one entry per CDR3 protein. Here the sample spans 9,000 to 13,000 distinct CDR3 sequences, around a third being singletons. The data are from a study of T cell repertoires in aging, cancer and after chemotherapy. Study-wide background: Donor ages fell into six groups from 30 or younger up to 70 or older.

This CDR3 contains 15 residues. Germline CDR1 reads MRHNA; CDR2 reads SNTAGT. The template was genomic DNA from peripheral blood, not RNA. The V call is TRBV6-4, the J call TRBJ1-2; 9 nucleotides match TRBD1. This TCR was sampled from a human donor in good health. The donor label of this sample is uncertain. Material for sequencing was blood. The CDR3 nucleotides are TGTGCCAGCAGTTACTCGACCGACAGGGGGGGGGGCTACACCTTC. This sequence encodes CASSYSTDRGGGYTF.